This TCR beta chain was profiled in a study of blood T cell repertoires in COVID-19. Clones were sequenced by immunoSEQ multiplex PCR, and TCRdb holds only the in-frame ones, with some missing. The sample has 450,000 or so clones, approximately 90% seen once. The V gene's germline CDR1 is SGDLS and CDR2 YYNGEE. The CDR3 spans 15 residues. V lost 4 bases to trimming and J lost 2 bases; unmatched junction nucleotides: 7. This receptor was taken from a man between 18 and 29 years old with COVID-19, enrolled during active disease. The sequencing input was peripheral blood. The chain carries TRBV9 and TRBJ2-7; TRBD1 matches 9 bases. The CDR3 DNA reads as TGTGCCAGCAGCCCCGAGGGACAGGGCACCTACGAGCAGTACTTC. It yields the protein CASSPEGQGTYEQYF.